This T cell receptor (beta chain) was obtained from a study of blood T cells in healthy people across ages. Collection of roughly 9.6 milliliters of peripheral blood was performed for each donor. The V gene lost 7 bases and the J gene lost 6 bases, with 10 bases spanning the gap. The CDR3 is 12 amino acids. The authors ran a second PCR of roughly 7 to 11 cycles using a sample-barcoded 5' primer and a J-beta primer mix. One entry per CDR3 protein results from TCRdb running MiXCR on the 5' RACE reads. In the table there are some 930,000 distinct CDR3 sequences, about 27% of which are singletons. The same data also went into a second study, on T cells of mothers and their children. According to that study: Donation came from three healthy Caucasian mothers together with their six children.

Sequenced input: blood. The receptor's source is a woman between 35 and 50 years old in good health. The chain employs TRBV12-3 or TRBV12-4 and TRBJ1-5, with D perhaps TRBD1 (5 bases). CDR3 sequence (DNA): TGTGCCAGCACTACCGGGGGTCAGCCCCAGCATTTT. This sequence encodes CASTTGGQPQHF.